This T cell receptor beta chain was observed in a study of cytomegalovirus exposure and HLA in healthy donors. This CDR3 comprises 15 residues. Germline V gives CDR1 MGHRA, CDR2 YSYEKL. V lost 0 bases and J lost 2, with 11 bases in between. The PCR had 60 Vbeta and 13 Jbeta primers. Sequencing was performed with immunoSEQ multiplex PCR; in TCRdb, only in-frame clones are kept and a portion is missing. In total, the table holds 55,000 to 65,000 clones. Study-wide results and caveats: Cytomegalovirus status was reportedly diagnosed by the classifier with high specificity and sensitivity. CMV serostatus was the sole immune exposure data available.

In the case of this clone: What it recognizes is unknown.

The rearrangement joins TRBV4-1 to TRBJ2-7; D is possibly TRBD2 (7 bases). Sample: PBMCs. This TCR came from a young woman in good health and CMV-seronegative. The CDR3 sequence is CASSQERGGPYEQYF. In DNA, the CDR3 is TGCGCCAGCAGCCAAGAGAGGGGGGGACCCTACGAGCAGTACTTC.